Each of the 8 T cell receptor beta chains below was sequenced from the same sample in a study of T cells in women clearing cervical HPV infection. Assay: immunoSEQ multiplex PCR; the TCRdb copy retains only in-frame clones and omits some. Its table records about 23,000 clones. The sequencing sample was made of blood buffy coat. The receptors stem from a woman between 18 and 69 years old with a cervical HPV16 infection that either progressed to CIN3+ or cleared (not recorded which).

In the case of this clone: Sequencing ends 3 residues short of the CDR3 end; the germline J gene provides the rest. The chain carries TRBV19 and TRBJ1-2, with TRBD1 as a possible D gene (5 bases). The germline CDR1 and CDR2 sequences are LNHDA and SQIVND (reference sequence). CDR3 size: 15 residues. The CDR3 protein is CASSIERDSSYDYTF. CDR3 DNA, as far as it was read: TGTGCCAGTAGTATAGAACGCGACAGCTCCTACGAC.

As regards this clone: The sequenced fragment ends 3 residues before the CDR3 boundary, so the rest is inferred from the germline J gene. The chain employs TRBV20-1 and TRBJ2-5, with D possibly called TRBD1 or TRBD2 (5 bases each). V was pared by 5 bases and J by 5 bases, with 12 bases between. The CDR3 is 12 amino acids. The germline V gene has CDR1 DFQATT and CDR2 SNEGSKA (reference sequence). The CDR3 loop is CSAGRQSETQYF. The covered CDR3 bases are TGCAGTGCTGGGAGACAGTCTGAGACC.

With respect to this clone: The read ends 3 residues before the CDR3 terminus; that terminus is restored from the germline J gene. V gene TRBV19 combines with J gene TRBJ2-3; D remains ambiguous. V lost 8 bases and J 1 base, leaving 16 bases between the germline ends. This CDR3 comprises 15 residues. Germline CDR1 reads LNHDA; CDR2 reads SQIVND (reference sequence). This chain's CDR3 is CASGSGGSRTDTQYF. CDR3 DNA, as far as it was read: TGTGCCAGTGGATCCGGCGGCAGTCGCACAGATACG.

As to this clone: With the read ending 3 residues before the CDR3 end, the germline J gene is used to fill in that end. The chain uses TRBV6-2 or TRBV6-3 and TRBJ1-5, with unresolved D. Per germline, CDR1 MNHEY and CDR2 SVGEGT. This CDR3 has 14 amino acids. V dropped 2 bases and J dropped 3 bases, with 8 bases sitting between them. Here the CDR3 reads CASSYADNNQPQHF. CDR3 DNA, as far as it was read: TGTGCCAGCAGTTACGCAGATAACAATCAGCCC.

Comment on this clone: Read sequence stops 3 residues before the CDR3 end, and the germline J gene provides the missing end. The rearrangement uses TRBV11-2 and TRBJ2-6; 8 bases agree with TRBD1. CDR3 length equals 15 residues. V lost 11 bases and J lost 3; bases outside the gene matches: 9. Germline lookup yields CDR1 SGHAT and CDR2 FQNNGV. The covered CDR3 bases are TGTGCCGGAAGTCCTACAGGGGGTGGGGCCAACGTC. Its translation: CAGSPTGGGANV. The whole CDR3 protein is CAGSPTGGGANVLTF.

With regard to this clone: The read gets to within 3 residues of the CDR3 end, and the germline J gene fills in the rest. This chain connects TRBV19 to TRBJ2-1, with 11 positions matching TRBD1. Germline V gene lookup returns CDR1 LNHDA and CDR2 SQIVND (reference sequence). V was pared by 5 bases and J by 9 bases, with 9 bases of the junction left unmatched. The length of the CDR3 is 15 residues. CDR3 loop: CASSSGQGAPGEQFF. The sequenced CDR3 bases are TGTGCCAGTAGTTCAGGACAGGGGGCGCCGGGTGAG. Full variable domain (outside the CDR3, taken from reference TRBV19 and TRBJ2-1): DGGITQSPKYLFRKEGQNVTLSCEQNLNHDAMYWYRQDPGQGLRLIYYSQIVNDFQKGDIAEGYSVSREKKESFPLTVTSAQKNPTAFYLCASSSGQGAPGEQFFGPGTRLTVL.

About this clone itself: The read terminates 3 residues ahead of where the CDR3 ends, so the germline J gene completes it. The chain couples TRBV2 to TRBJ1-2, with 7 bases matching TRBD1. The V segment lost 4 bases and the J segment 3 bases; nucleotides outside the gene matches: 11. The CDR3 spans 16 residues. Looked up from germline, CDR1 is SNHLY and CDR2 is FYNNEI. CDR3 in amino acids: CASSGGGDGIYYGYTF. CDR3 DNA, as far as it was read: TGTGCCAGCAGTGGAGGGGGCGACGGAATTTACTATGGC.

CDR3 bases read: TGTGCCAGCAGGGGACAGGGGGCGATCGATGAG. Its translation: CASRGQGAIDE. The whole CDR3 sequence is CASRGQGAIDEQFF. V usage is TRBV3-1 (or the pseudogene TRBV3-2) and J usage is TRBJ2-1; the match to TRBD1 covers 12 bases. The DNA ends 3 residues before the CDR3 does, and the rest of the CDR3 is filled in from the germline J gene. The CDR3 totals 14 residues. CDR1 LGHDT and CDR2 YNNKEL come from the germline V gene (reference sequence). V dropped 6 bases and J dropped 8; count of bases not matched to a gene: 5.